Following are 21 T cell receptor beta chains from one sample sequenced in a study of monozygotic twins with inflammatory bowel disease. From its re-call of the 5' RACE reads, TCRdb lists each CDR3 protein once, without DNA. The sample's table shows approximately 330,000 distinct CDR3 sequences. Sequenced input: blood. All receptors come from a human donor with ulcerative colitis or Crohn's disease, or a healthy co-twin of an affected twin (not recorded which).

This rearrangement joins TRBV30 to TRBJ1-5; as DNA is missing, the TRBD1 call by TCRdb cannot be tested. The CDR3 is 15 residues long. Germline V gives CDR1 GTSNPN, CDR2 SVGIG (reference sequence). The CDR3 sequence is CAWSVSFRGNQPQHF.

The chain is built from TRBV15 and TRBJ1-2; TCRdb's D call, TRBD1, is unchecked because there is no DNA. The CDR3 length is 15 residues. Germline V lookup: CDR1 LNHNV, CDR2 YYDKDF (reference sequence). CDR3 protein: CATSRASGGQHGYTF. Drawing the rest from reference TRBV15 and TRBJ1-2, the complete variable domain is DAMVIQNPRYQVTQFGKPVTLSCSQTLNHNVMYWYQQKSSQAPKLLFHYYDKDFNNEADTPDNFQSRRPNTSFCFLDIRSPGLGDTAMYLCATSRASGGQHGYTFGSGTRLTVV.

This rearrangement joins TRBV4-3 to TRBJ1-1; TCRdb's D call of TRBD1 is untestable without DNA. CDR3 length equals 16 residues. Germline V gives CDR1 LGHNA, CDR2 YSLEER. Here the CDR3 reads CASSQESPRVNTEAFF.

The chain joins TRBV28 to TRBJ1-5. CDR3 length: 13 amino acids. Germline V CDR1 and CDR2: MDHEN, SYDVKM. This CDR3 reads CASRGTWSQPQHF.

The CDR3 loop is CASSRGRRYEQYF. The rearrangement uses TRBV5-6 and TRBJ2-7; the TCRdb call, TRBD1, lacks DNA for checking. The CDR3 consists of 13 residues. The germline gives CDR1 SGHDT, CDR2 YYEEEE.

The V call is TRBV3-1, the J call TRBJ1-5; TCRdb selects TRBD1, and the lack of DNA leaves this call unchecked. In germline, CDR1 is LGHDT, CDR2 YNNKEL (reference sequence). There are 15 residues in the CDR3. The CDR3 is CASSPPAGVNQPQHF.

The genes are TRBV28 and TRBJ2-1; checking the TCRdb D call of TRBD1 is not possible without DNA. In germline, CDR1 is MDHEN, CDR2 SYDVKM. This CDR3 is 13 amino acids long. CDR3 sequence reads: CASSAPAANEQFF.

V and J are TRBV29-1 and TRBJ2-3; the D call of TRBD1 rests on TCRdb alone, since no DNA is present to check it. The germline gives CDR1 SQVTM, CDR2 ANQGSEA. This CDR3 is 12 amino acids long. The CDR3 is CSGKTDRDTQYF.

The rearrangement uses TRBV20-1 and TRBJ2-5. Germline values: CDR1 DFQATT, CDR2 SNEGSKA (reference sequence). The CDR3 contains 13 residues. CDR3 amino acids: CSARDRLVGTQYF.

This chain's CDR3 is CSARVPGATNGYTF. The chain combines TRBV20-1 with TRBJ1-2; without DNA, the TCRdb call of TRBD1 cannot be checked. CDR1 and CDR2 from the germline V gene are DFQATT and SNEGSKA (reference sequence). The length of the CDR3 is 14 residues.

V usage is TRBV10-3 and J usage is TRBJ2-7; TCRdb outputs TRBD2, but without DNA this stays unchecked. The CDR3 has 12 residues. Germline CDR1 is ENHRY and CDR2 is SYGVKD. This CDR3 reads CASGGNYREQYF.

V and J are TRBV5-6 and TRBJ1-2. CDR3 length: 14 residues. Germline V lookup: CDR1 SGHDT, CDR2 YYEEEE. The chain's CDR3 is CASSLQEIFYGYTF.

V usage is TRBV4-3 and J usage is TRBJ2-7; no DNA is available, so the TRBD2 call from TCRdb remains unchecked. Per germline, CDR1 LGHNA and CDR2 YSLEER. The CDR3 contains 15 residues. CDR3: CASSQAEGESYEQYF.

The chain recombines TRBV6-1 with TRBJ2-7. The CDR3 runs to 12 residues. From germline, CDR1 is MNHNS and CDR2 SASEGT. The CDR3 here is CASSEGAYEQYF.

The chain employs TRBV11-2 and TRBJ1-1; TCRdb designates TRBD1, a call that cannot be tested without DNA. The CDR3 is 15 residues long. Germline lookup yields CDR1 SGHAT and CDR2 FQNNGV. The CDR3 here is CASSGRQRMNTEAFF.

The chain is built from TRBV5-1 and TRBJ2-5; with no DNA, the TCRdb D assignment of TRBD1 cannot be verified. Germline CDR1 is SGHRS and CDR2 is YFSETQ. The CDR3 is 15 amino acids. The CDR3: CASSLGASPGQALYF. Filled out from reference TRBV5-1 and TRBJ2-5, the complete variable domain reads KAGVTQTPRYLIKTRGQQVTLSCSPISGHRSVSWYQQTPGQGLQFLFEYFSETQRNKGNFPGRFSGRQFSNSRSEMNVSTLELGDSALYLCASSLGASPGQALYFGPGTRLLVL.

The chain has TRBV5-4 and TRBJ2-1. Germline CDR1 reads SGHNT; CDR2 reads YYREEE (reference sequence). The CDR3 has 14 amino acids. The CDR3 sequence: CASSPAISYNEQFF.

This chain joins TRBV4-1 and TRBJ2-2; with no DNA, the TCRdb D assignment of TRBD1 cannot be verified. The CDR3 has 14 residues. Per the germline V gene, CDR1 is MGHRA and CDR2 is YSYEKL. The CDR3 here is CASSQLGGTGELFF.

The chain links TRBV20-1 to TRBJ2-1. CDR3 length equals 12 residues. Germline CDR1 reads DFQATT; CDR2 reads SNEGSKA (reference sequence). The CDR3: CSAHDGYNEQFF.

The chain recombines TRBV7-9 with TRBJ2-7; TCRdb designates TRBD2, a call that cannot be tested without DNA. The V gene's germline CDR1 is SEHNR and CDR2 FQNEAQ (reference sequence). The CDR3 sequence is 16 residues long. This CDR3 is CASSLGTSGFTYEQYF.

The genes are TRBV6-5 and TRBJ2-1. CDR3 size: 16 residues. Germline loops: CDR1 MNHEY, CDR2 SVGAGI. CDR3 amino acids: CASSYSFDLSYNEQFF.